This section outlines one TCR beta chain sequence together with its context. These data are taken from a study of cytomegalovirus exposure and HLA in healthy donors. The CDR3 has 12 residues. Trimming pared 11 bases from V and 4 bases from J, leaving 11 bases between. CDR1 is MNHNS and CDR2 is SASEGT in the germline V gene. The repertoire was sequenced with immunoSEQ multiplex PCR; TCRdb's copy has only in-frame clones and lacks some. Among about 220,000 clones listed, over 80% were seen once. The clonotype comes from a woman between 25 and 40 years old in good health and CMV-seropositive. This chain uses TRBV6-1 with TRBJ1-4; D uncertain. Sequencing used PBMCs. The CDR3 sequence: CAGASLNEKLFF. CDR3 sequence (DNA): TGTGCCGGCGCCAGCCTTAATGAAAAACTGTTTTTT.